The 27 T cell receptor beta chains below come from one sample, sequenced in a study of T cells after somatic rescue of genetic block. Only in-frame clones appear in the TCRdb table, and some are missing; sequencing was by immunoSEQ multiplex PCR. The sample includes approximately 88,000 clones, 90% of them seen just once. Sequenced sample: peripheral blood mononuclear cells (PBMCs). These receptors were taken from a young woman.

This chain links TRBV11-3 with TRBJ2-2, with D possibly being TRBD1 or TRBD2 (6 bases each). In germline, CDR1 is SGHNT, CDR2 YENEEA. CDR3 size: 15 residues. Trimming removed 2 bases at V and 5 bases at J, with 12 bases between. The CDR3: CASSLNLGGTGELFF. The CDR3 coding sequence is TGTGCCAGCAGCTTAAATTTAGGGGGGACCGGGGAGCTGTTTTTT.

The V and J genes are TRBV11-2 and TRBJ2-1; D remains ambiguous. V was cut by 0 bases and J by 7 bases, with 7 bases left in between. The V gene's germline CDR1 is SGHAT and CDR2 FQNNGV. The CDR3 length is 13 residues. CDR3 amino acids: CASSLDRLNEQFF. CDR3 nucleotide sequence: TGTGCCAGCAGCTTAGACAGGCTTAATGAGCAGTTCTTC.

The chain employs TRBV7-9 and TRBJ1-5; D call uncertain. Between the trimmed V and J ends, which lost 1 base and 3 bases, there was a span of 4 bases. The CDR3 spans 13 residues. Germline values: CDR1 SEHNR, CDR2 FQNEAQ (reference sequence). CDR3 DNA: TGTGCCAGCAGCTTAGGGAACAATCAGCCCCAGCATTTT. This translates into CASSLGNNQPQHF.

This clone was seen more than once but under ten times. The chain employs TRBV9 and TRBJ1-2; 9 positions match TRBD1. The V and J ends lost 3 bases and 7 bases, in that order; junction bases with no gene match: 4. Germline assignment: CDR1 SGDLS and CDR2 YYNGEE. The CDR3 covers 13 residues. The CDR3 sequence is CASSGDRDGGYTF. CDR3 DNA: TGTGCCAGCAGCGGGGACAGGGACGGTGGCTACACCTTC.

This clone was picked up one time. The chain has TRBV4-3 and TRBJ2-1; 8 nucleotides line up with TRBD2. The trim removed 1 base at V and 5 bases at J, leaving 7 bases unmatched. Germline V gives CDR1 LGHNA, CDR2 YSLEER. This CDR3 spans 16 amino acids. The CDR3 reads CASSQAGRVAHNEQFF. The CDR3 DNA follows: TGCGCCAGCAGCCAAGCCGGGAGGGTTGCCCACAATGAGCAGTTCTTC.

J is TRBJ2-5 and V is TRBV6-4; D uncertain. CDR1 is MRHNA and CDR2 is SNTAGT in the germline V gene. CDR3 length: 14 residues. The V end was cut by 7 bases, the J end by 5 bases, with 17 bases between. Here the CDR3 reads CASTPRPGWETQYF. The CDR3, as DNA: TGTGCCAGCACCCCGCGGCCCGGATGGGAGACCCAGTACTTC.

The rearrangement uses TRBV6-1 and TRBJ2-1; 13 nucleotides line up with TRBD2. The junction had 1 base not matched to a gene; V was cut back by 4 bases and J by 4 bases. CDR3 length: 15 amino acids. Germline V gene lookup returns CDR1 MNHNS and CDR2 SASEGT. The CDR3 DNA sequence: TGTGCCAGCAGTGGGACTAGCGGGAGTTACAATGAGCAGTTCTTC. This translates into CASSGTSGSYNEQFF.

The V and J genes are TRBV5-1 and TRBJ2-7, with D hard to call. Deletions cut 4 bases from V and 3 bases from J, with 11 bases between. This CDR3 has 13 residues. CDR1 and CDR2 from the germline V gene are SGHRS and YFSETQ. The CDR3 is CASSISTGYEQYF. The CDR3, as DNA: TGCGCCAGCAGCATTTCGACTGGCTACGAGCAGTACTTC.

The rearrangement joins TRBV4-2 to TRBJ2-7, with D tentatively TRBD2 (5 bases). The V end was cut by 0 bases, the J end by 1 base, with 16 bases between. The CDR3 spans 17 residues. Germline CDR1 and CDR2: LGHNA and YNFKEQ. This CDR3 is CASSQDRGRPGSYEQYF. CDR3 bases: TGTGCCAGCAGCCAAGATAGAGGCCGGCCGGGGTCCTACGAGCAGTACTTC.

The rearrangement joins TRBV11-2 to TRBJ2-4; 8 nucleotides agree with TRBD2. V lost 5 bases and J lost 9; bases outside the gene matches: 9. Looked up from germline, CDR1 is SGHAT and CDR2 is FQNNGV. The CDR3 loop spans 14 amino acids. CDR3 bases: TGTGCCAGCAGCCCCGGGGAGCGGGAGAGCATTCAGTACTTC. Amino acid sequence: CASSPGERESIQYF. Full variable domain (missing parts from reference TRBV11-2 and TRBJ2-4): EAGVAQSPRYKIIEKRQSVAFWCNPISGHATLYWYQQILGQGPKLLIQFQNNGVVDDSQLPKDRFSAERLKGVDSTLKIQPAKLEDSAVYLCASSPGERESIQYFGAGTRLSVL.

DNA of the CDR3: TGTGCCAGCAGTTTCAGCCCGGACAGGCCGAACACTGAAGCTTTCTTT. Protein: CASSFSPDRPNTEAFF. V is TRBV27 and J is TRBJ1-1; 7 nucleotides line up with TRBD1. The germline gives CDR1 MNHEY, CDR2 SMNVEV (reference sequence). The CDR3 has 16 amino acids. After removal of 3 bases from V and 1 base from J, the junction contained 8 bases not matched to a gene.

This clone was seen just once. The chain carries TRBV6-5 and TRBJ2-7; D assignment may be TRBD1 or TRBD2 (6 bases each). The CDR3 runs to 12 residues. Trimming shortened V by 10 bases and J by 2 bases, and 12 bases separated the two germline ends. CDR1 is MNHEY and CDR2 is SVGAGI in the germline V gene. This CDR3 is CATQRGAYEQYF. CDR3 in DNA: TGTGCCACCCAAAGGGGGGCCTACGAGCAGTACTTC.

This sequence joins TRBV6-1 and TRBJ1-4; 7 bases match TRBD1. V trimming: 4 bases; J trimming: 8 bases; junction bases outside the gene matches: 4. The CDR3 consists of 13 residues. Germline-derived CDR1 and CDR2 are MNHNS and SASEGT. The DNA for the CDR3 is TGTGCCAGCAGTGCCCAGGGGGGCGAAAAACTGTTTTTT. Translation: CASSAQGGEKLFF.

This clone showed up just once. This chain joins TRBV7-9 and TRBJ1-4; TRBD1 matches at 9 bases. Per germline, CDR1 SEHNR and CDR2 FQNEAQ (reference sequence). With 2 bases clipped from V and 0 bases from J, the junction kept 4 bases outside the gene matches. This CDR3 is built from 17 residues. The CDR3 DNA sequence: TGTGCCAGCAGCTTATGGGGGACAGGGACAACTAATGAAAAACTGTTTTTT. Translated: CASSLWGTGTTNEKLFF.

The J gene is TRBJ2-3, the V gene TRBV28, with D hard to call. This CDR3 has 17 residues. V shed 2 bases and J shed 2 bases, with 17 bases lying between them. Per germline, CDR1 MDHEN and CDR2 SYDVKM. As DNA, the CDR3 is TGTGCCAGCAGTTTAGCCCGGAAGGAGTTCTACACAGATACGCAGTATTTT. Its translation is CASSLARKEFYTDTQYF. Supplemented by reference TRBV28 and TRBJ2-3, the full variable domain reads DVKVTQSSRYLVKRTGEKVFLECVQDMDHENMFWYRQDPGLGLRLIYFSYDVKMKEKGDIPEGYSVSREKKERFSLILESASTNQTSMYLCASSLARKEFYTDTQYFGPGTRLTVL.

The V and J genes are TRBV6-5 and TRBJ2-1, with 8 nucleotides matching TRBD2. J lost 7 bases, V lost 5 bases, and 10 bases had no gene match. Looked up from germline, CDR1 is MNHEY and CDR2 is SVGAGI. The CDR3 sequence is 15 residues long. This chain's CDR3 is CASSPGGERVNEQFF. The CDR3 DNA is TGTGCCAGCAGTCCCGGGGGGGAGCGGGTTAATGAGCAGTTCTTC.

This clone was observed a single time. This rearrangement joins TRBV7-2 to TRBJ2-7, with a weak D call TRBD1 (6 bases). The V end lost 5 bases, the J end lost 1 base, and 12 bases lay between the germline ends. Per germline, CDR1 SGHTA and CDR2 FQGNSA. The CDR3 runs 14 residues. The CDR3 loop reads CASSQGRRSYEQYF. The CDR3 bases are TGTGCCAGCAGCCAGGGGAGACGGTCCTACGAGCAGTACTTC.

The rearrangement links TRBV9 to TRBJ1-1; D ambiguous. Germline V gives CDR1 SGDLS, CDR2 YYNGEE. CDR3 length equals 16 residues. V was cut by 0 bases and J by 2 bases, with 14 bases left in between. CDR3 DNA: TGTGCCAGCAGCGTAGCGGGGAACAACATAAACACTGAAGCTTTCTTT. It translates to CASSVAGNNINTEAFF. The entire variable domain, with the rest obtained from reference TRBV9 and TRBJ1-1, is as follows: DSGVTQTPKHLITATGQRVTLRCSPRSGDLSVYWYQQSLDQGLQFLIQYYNGEERAKGNILERFSAQQFPDLHSELNLSSLELGDSALYFCASSVAGNNINTEAFFGQGTRLTVV.

In DNA form, the CDR3 reads TGTGCCAGCAGTTTAAAACAGGGCGGGACCCAGTACTTC. Its translation: CASSLKQGGTQYF. The V and J genes are TRBV27 and TRBJ2-5, with D possibly TRBD1 on 6 matching bases. Germline V gives CDR1 MNHEY, CDR2 SMNVEV (reference sequence). This CDR3 is 13 amino acids long. Trimming took off 2 bases at V and 7 bases at J, with 11 bases between the two ends.

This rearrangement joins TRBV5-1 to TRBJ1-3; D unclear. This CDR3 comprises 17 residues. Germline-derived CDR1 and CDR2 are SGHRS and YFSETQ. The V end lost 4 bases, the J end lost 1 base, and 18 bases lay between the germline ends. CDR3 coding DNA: TGCGCCAGCAGCCGGCAAACTGACATAAGGTCTGGAAACACCATATATTTT. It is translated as CASSRQTDIRSGNTIYF. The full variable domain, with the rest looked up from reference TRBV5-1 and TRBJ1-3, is KAGVTQTPRYLIKTRGQQVTLSCSPISGHRSVSWYQQTPGQGLQFLFEYFSETQRNKGNFPGRFSGRQFSNSRSEMNVSTLELGDSALYLCASSRQTDIRSGNTIYFGEGSWLTVV.

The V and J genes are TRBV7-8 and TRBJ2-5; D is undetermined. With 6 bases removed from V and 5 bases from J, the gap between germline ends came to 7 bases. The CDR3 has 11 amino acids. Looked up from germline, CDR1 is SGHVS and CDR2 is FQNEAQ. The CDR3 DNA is TGTGCCAGCAGTTCAGTGGAGACCCAGTACTTC. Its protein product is CASSSVETQYF. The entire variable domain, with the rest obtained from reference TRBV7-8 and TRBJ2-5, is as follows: GAGVSQSPRYKVAKRGQDVALRCDPISGHVSLFWYQQALGQGPEFLTYFQNEAQLDKSGLPSDRFFAERPEGSVSTLKIQRTQQEDSAVYLCASSSVETQYFGPGTRLLVL.

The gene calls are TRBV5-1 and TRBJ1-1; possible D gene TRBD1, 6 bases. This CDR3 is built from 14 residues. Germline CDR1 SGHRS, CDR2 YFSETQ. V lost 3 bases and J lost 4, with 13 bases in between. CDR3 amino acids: CASSWTGAGTEAFF. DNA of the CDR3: TGCGCCAGCAGCTGGACGGGGGCGGGCACTGAAGCTTTCTTT.

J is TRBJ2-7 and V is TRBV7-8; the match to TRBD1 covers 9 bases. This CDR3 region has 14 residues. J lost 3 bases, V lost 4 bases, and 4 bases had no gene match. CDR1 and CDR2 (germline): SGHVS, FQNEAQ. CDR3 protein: CASSSDRGYYEQYF. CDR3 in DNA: TGTGCCAGCAGCTCGGACAGGGGTTACTACGAGCAGTACTTC.

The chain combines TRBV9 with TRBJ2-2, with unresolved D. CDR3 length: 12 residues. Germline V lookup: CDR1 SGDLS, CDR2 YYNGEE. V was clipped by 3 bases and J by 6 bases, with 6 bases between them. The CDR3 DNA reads TGTGCCAGCAGCGGACGGGCCGGGGAGCTGTTTTTT. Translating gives CASSGRAGELFF.

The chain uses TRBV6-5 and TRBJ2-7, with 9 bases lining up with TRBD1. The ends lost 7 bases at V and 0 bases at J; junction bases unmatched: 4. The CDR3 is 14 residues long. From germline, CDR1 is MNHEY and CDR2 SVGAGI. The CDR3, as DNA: TGTGCCAGCACTCTGACAGGGGGCTCCTACGAGCAGTACTTC. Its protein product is CASTLTGGSYEQYF.

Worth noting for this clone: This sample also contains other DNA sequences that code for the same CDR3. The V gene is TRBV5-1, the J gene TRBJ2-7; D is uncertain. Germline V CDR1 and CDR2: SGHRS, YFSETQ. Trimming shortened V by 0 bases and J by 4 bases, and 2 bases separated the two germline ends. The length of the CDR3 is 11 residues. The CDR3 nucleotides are TGCGCCAGCAGCTTGGGTTACGAGCAGTACTTC. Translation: CASSLGYEQYF.

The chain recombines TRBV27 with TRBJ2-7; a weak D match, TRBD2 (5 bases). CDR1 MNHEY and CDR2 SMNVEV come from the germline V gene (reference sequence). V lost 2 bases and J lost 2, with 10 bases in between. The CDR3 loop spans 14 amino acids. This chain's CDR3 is CASSLSGPPYEQYF. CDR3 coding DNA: TGTGCCAGCAGTTTAAGCGGTCCGCCCTACGAGCAGTACTTC.